This TCR beta chain was found in a study of identical twins. In this sample, this clonotype turned up many times. Its antigen is unknown. Template switching, a step in the protocol, added a universal primer site, and cDNA carried unique molecular identifiers. TCRdb re-derived calls from the 5' RACE reads in MiXCR, one entry per CDR3 protein. The sample lists 200,000 to 250,000 distinct CDR3 sequences, about 7% seen once, with roughly 3.9% in the top ten. Findings of the study overall: Models, which agreed with sharing between unrelated individuals, nonetheless underestimated the out-of-frame TCR alpha sharing seen in monozygotic twins.

These same records also appear under a second study, on yellow fever vaccine responses in identical twins. From that study: Twin vaccine T cell responses reportedly seemed partly convergent, partly personalized.

The source of this sequence is a woman between 18 and 30 years old in good health. The sample comprised memory (CD45RO+) T cells sorted from blood.

CDR3 nucleotide sequence: TGTGCCAGCAACCCGGGACACACCAATCAGCCCCAGCATTTT. As protein: CASNPGHTNQPQHF. The rearrangement joins TRBV12-3 or TRBV12-4 to TRBJ1-5; a possible D gene is TRBD1 (6 bases). The CDR3 has 14 amino acids. V was clipped by 7 bases and J by 3 bases, with 13 bases between them.